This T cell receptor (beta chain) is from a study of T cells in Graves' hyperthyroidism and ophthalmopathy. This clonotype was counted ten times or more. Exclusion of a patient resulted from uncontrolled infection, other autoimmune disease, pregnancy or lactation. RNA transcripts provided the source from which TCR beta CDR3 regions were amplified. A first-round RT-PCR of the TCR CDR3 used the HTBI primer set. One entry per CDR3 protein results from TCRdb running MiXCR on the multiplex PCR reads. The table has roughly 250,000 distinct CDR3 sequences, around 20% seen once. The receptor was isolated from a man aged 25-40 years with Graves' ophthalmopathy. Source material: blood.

CDR3 sequence reads: CASSQRLAEETQYF. CDR3 sequence (DNA): TGCGCCAGCAGCCAACGACTAGCGGAAGAGACCCAGTACTTC. The V and J genes are TRBV4-1 and TRBJ2-5, with 9 bases fitting TRBD2. J was trimmed by 3 bases and V by 2 bases; bases with no gene match: 1. The CDR3 runs to 14 residues. Germline V CDR1 and CDR2: MGHRA, YSYEKL.